The present TCR beta chain was sequenced within a study of T cells after yellow fever vaccination. Findings and caveats of the study: Most primary-vaccination clones recurred post-booster (roughly 96% CD4, roughly 87% CD8). The secondary response was weaker, and its peak arrived faster, on day 5 versus 15.

Remarks on this clonotype: Antigen unknown.

V was shortened by 5 bases and J by 1 base, with 14 bases between the two germline ends. This CDR3 is built from 16 residues. Germline V CDR1 and CDR2: MNHNY, SVGAGI (reference sequence). UMIs were added to TCR cDNA along with a universal primer site when it was made by 5'RACE template switching. TCRdb re-analysed the 5' RACE reads in MiXCR, keeping a single row per CDR3 protein. Of under 200,000 distinct CDR3 sequences listed, approximately 11% are singletons. The origin of this receptor is a man between 18 and 29 years old who received the YFV17D yellow fever vaccine. The chain is built from TRBV6-6 and TRBJ2-2; D is uncertain. Sample: CD8+ T cells sorted from PBMCs, taken 15 days after the yellow fever booster vaccination. The CDR3, as DNA: TGTGCCAGCAGTCCCCGCCCCTGGGGGAACACCGGGGAGCTGTTTTTT. This translates into CASSPRPWGNTGELFF.